This T cell receptor (beta chain) emerged from a study of CD8 T cells in ankylosing spondylitis. This clonotype was seen a handful of times. Its specificity is unknown. Findings and caveats of the study: Ankylosing spondylitis blood appeared to carry a characteristic TCR beta motif of 7 or 8 highly homologous variants.

TCRdb reprocessed the 5' RACE reads via MiXCR and lists one record per CDR3 protein. The sample lists 250,000 to 350,000 distinct CDR3 sequences; less than 25% were seen once. Germline assignment: CDR1 MDHEN and CDR2 SYDVKM. The CDR3 loop spans 17 amino acids. J gave up 1 base and V 2 bases, and 7 bases lay outside the gene matches. The chain couples TRBV28 to TRBJ2-3, with 9 nucleotides matching TRBD1. The sequence came from a female donor with ankylosing spondylitis or in good health (not recorded which). The sample consisted of blood, either unsorted or a sorted T cell fraction (not recorded which). The CDR3 DNA reads as TGTGCCAGCAGTTTAGGACAGGGGACACCGGGCACAGATACGCAGTATTTT. This encodes CASSLGQGTPGTDTQYF.